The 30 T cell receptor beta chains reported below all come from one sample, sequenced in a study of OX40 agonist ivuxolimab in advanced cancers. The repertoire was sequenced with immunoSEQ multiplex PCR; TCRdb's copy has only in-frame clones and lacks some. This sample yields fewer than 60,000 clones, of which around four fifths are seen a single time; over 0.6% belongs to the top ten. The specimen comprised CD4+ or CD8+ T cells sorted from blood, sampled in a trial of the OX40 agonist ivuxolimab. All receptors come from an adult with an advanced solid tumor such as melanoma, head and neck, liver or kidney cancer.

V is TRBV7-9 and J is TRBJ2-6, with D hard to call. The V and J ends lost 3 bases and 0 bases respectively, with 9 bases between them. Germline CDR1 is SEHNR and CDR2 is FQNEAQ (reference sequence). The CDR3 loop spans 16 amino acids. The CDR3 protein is CASSLYQGSGANVLTF. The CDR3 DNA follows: TGTGCCAGCAGCTTGTATCAAGGCTCTGGGGCCAACGTCCTGACTTTC.

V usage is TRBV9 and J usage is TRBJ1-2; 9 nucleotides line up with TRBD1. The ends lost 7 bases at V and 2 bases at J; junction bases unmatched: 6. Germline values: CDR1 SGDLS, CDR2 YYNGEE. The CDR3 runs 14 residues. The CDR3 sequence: CASSTGQGNYGYTF. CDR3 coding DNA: TGTGCCAGCTCAACGGGACAGGGAAACTATGGCTACACCTTC.

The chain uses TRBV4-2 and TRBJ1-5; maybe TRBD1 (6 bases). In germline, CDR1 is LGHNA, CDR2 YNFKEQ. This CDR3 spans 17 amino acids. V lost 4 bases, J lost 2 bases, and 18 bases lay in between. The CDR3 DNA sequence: TGTGCCAGCAGCCCCTTTCCGCGGGGGGCTCGCAATCAGCCCCAGCATTTT. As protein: CASSPFPRGARNQPQHF.

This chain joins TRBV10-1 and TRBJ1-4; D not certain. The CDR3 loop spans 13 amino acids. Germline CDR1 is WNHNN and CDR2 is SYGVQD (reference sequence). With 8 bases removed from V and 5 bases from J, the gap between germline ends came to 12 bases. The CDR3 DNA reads TGCGCCAGCTCCACTGAATCCAATGAAAAACTGTTTTTT. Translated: CASSTESNEKLFF.

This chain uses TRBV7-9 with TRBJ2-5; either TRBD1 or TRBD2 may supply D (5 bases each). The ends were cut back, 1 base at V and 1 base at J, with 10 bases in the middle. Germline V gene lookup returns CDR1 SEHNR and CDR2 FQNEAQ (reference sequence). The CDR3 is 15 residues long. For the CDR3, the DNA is TGTGCCAGCAGCTTAGGGCAGGGAGCCCAAGAGACCCAGTACTTC. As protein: CASSLGQGAQETQYF.

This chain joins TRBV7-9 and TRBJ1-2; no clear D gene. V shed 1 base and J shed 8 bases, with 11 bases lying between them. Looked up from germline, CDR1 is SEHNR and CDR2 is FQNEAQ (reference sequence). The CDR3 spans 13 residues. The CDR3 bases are TGTGCCAGCAGCTTAGGGACCCAAGGAGGCTACACCTTC. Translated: CASSLGTQGGYTF.

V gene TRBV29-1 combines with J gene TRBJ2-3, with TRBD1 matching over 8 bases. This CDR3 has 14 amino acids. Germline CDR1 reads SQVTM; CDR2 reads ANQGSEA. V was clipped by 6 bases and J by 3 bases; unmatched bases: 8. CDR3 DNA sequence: TGCAGCGTGGACAGGGACCTTGGGACAGATACGCAGTATTTT. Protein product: CSVDRDLGTDTQYF.

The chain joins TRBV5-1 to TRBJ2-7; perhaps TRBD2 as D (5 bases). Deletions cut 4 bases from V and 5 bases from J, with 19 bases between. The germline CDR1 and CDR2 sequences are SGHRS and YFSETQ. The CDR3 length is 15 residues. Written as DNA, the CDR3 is TGCGCCAGCAGCCCGGACGGTTGGAGGATAGACGAGCAGTACTTC. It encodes CASSPDGWRIDEQYF.

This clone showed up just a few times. In nucleotides, the CDR3 is TGTGCCAGCAGCCCGCGGCAGGGCGGCGGAAACACCATATATTTT. Translation gives CASSPRQGGGNTIYF. The rearrangement links TRBV5-4 to TRBJ1-3, with D perhaps TRBD1 (5 bases). Trimming cost V 4 bases and J 4 bases, with 15 bases left between them. CDR3 length equals 15 residues. CDR1 is SGHNT, CDR2 YYREEE, per germline (reference sequence).

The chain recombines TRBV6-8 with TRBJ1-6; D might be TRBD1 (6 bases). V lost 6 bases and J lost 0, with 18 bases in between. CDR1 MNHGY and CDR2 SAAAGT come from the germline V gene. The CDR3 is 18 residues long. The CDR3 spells CASSPPGTRNSYNSPLHF. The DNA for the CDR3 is TGTGCCAGCAGCCCTCCTGGGACACGGAACTCCTATAATTCACCCCTCCACTTT.

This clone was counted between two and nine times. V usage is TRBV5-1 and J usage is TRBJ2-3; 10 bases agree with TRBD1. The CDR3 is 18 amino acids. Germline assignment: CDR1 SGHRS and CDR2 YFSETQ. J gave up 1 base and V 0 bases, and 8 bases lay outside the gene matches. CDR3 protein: CASSLGDRGPLGTDTQYF. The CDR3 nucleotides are TGCGCCAGCAGCTTGGGGGACAGGGGACCCCTTGGCACAGATACGCAGTATTTT.

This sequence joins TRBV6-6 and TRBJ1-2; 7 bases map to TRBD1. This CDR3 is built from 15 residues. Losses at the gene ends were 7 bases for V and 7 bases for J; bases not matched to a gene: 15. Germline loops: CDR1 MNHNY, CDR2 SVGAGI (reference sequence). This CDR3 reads CASTKILTGLSGYTF. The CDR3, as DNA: TGTGCCAGCACCAAAATCCTGACAGGGCTGAGTGGCTACACCTTC.

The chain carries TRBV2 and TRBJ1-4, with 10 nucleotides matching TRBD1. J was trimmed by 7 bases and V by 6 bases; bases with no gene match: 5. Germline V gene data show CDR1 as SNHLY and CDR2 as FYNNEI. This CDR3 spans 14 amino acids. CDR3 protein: CASRGTGESEKLFF. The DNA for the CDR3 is TGTGCCAGCAGGGGGACAGGGGAGAGTGAAAAACTGTTTTTT.

The CDR3 bases are TGTGCCAGCAGCTTAGGGGCAGGGTGGTACGAGCAGTACTTC. It encodes CASSLGAGWYEQYF. The J gene is TRBJ2-7, the V gene TRBV11-2, with TRBD1 as a possible D gene (5 bases). This CDR3 is built from 14 residues. The V end was cut by 1 base, the J end by 4 bases, with 11 bases between. Germline CDR1 and CDR2: SGHAT and FQNNGV.

CDR3 residues: CASSYLNPSTDTQYF. The CDR3 coding sequence is TGCGCCAGCAGCTACCTTAACCCTAGCACAGATACGCAGTATTTT. The chain couples TRBV5-1 to TRBJ2-3; D not certain. V lost 3 bases and J lost 0, with 11 bases in between. CDR3 size: 15 residues. Per germline, CDR1 SGHRS and CDR2 YFSETQ.

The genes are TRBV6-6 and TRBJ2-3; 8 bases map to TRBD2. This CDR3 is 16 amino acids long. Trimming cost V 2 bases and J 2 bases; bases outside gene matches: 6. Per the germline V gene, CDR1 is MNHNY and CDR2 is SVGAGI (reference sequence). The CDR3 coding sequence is TGTGCCAGCAGTTACGGTGCGGGGGGTGACACAGATACGCAGTATTTT. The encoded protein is CASSYGAGGDTDTQYF.

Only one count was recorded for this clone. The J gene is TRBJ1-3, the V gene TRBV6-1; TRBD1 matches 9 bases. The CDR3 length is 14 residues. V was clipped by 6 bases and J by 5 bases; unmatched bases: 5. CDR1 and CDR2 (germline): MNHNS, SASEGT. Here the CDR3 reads CASRPGQGRNTIYF. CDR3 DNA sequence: TGTGCCAGCAGACCGGGACAGGGACGAAACACCATATATTTT.

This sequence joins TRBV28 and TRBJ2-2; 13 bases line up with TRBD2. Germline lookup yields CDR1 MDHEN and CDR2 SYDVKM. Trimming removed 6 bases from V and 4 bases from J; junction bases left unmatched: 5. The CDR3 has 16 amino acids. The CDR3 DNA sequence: TGTGCCAGCAGCCAGGGACTAGCGGGGACCACCGGGGAGCTGTTTTTT. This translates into CASSQGLAGTTGELFF. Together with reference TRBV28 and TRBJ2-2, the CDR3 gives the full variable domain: DVKVTQSSRYLVKRTGEKVFLECVQDMDHENMFWYRQDPGLGLRLIYFSYDVKMKEKGDIPEGYSVSREKKERFSLILESASTNQTSMYLCASSQGLAGTTGELFFGEGSRLTVL.

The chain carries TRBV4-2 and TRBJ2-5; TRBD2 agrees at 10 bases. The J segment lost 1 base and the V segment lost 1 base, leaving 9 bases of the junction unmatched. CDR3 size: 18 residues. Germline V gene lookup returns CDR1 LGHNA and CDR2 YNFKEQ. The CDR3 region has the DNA TGTGCCAGCAGCCAAGGCCGAACTAGCGGGGAACCCCAAGAGACCCAGTACTTC. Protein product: CASSQGRTSGEPQETQYF.

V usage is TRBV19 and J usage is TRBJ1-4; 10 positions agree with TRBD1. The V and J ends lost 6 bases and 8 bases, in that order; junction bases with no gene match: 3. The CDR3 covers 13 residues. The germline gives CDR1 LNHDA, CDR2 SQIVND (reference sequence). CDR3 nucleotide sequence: TGTGCCAGTAGCAGGGACAGGGGCGAAAAACTGTTTTTT. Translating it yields CASSRDRGEKLFF.

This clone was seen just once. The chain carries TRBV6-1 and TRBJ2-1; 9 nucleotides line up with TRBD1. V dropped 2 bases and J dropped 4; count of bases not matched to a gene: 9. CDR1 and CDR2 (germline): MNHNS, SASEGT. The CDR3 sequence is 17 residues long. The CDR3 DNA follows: TGTGCCAGCAGTGAATTCTCCGGGACAGGGCTTTACAATGAGCAGTTCTTC. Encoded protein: CASSEFSGTGLYNEQFF.

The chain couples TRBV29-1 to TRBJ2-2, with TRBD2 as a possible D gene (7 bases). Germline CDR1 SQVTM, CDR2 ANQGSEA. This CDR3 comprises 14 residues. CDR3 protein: CTARGGGDTGELFF. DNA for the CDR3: TGCACCGCTAGGGGAGGGGGAGACACCGGGGAGCTGTTTTTT.

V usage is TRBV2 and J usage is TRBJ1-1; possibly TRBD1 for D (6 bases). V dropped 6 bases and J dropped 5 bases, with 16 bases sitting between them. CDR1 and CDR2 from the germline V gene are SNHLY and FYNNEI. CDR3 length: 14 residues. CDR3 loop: CASRPRAGTTEAFF. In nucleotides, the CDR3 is TGTGCCAGCAGGCCCCGGGCCGGGACAACTGAAGCTTTCTTT.

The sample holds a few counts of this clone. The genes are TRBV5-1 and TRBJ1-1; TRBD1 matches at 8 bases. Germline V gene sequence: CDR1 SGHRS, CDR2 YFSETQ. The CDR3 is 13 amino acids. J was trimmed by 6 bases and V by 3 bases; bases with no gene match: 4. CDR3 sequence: CASSSPGQAEAFF. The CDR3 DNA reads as TGCGCCAGCAGCTCGCCGGGACAGGCTGAAGCTTTCTTT.

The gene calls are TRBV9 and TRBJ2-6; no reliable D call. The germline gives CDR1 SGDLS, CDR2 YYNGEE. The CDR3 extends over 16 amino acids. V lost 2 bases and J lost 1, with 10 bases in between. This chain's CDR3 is CASSVRPSSGANVLTF. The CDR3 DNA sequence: TGTGCCAGCAGCGTGCGTCCATCGTCTGGGGCCAACGTCCTGACTTTC. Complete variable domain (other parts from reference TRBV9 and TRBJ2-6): DSGVTQTPKHLITATGQRVTLRCSPRSGDLSVYWYQQSLDQGLQFLIQYYNGEERAKGNILERFSAQQFPDLHSELNLSSLELGDSALYFCASSVRPSSGANVLTFGAGSRLTVL.

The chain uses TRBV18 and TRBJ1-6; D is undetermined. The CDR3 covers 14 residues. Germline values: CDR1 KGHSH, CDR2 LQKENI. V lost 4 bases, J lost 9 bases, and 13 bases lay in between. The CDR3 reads CASSLGRLGSPLHF. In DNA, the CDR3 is TGTGCCAGCTCACTCGGACGTTTGGGTTCACCCCTCCACTTT.

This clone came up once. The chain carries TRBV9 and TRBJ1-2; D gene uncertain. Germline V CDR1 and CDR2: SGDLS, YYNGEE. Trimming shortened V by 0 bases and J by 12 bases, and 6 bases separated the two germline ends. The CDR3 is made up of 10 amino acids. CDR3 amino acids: CASSVGPHTF. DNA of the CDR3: TGTGCCAGCAGCGTAGGGCCCCACACCTTC.

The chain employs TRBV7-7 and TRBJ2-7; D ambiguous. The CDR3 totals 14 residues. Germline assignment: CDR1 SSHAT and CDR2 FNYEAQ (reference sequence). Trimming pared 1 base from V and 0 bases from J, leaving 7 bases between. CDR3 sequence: CASSLDANSYEQYF. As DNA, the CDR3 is TGTGCCAGCAGCTTAGACGCCAACTCCTACGAGCAGTACTTC.

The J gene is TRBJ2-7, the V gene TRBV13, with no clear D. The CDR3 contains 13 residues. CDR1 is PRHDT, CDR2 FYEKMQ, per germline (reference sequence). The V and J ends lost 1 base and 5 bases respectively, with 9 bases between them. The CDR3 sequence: CASSLAPKNEQYF. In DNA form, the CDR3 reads TGTGCCAGCAGCTTAGCCCCTAAGAACGAGCAGTACTTC.

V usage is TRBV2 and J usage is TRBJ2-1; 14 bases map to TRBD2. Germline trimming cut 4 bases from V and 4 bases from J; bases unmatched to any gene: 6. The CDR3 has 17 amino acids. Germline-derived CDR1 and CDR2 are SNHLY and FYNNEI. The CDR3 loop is CASSGSGLAGVYNEQFF. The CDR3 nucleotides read TGTGCCAGCAGTGGCTCGGGACTAGCGGGGGTTTACAATGAGCAGTTCTTC.